This T cell receptor beta chain was recovered during a study of blood T cell repertoires in COVID-19. At the level of the study: Both acute and convalescent COVID-19 samples were obtained from the United States, Italy and Spain. The cDNA or gDNA used as material had been derived from T cells, B-cell-depleted T cells, or PBMCs.

From germline, CDR1 is SNHLY and CDR2 FYNNEI. The CDR3 has 15 amino acids. The V gene end was trimmed by 6 bases and the J gene end by 2 bases; junction bases not matched to a gene: 9. Per the original data handling: Estimation of nucleated cell counts relied on the amplification of reference gene primers. Sequencing used immunoSEQ multiplex PCR; TCRdb keeps in-frame clones, though not all of them. V and J calls plus clone size are reproduced from that table; the DNA served to infer D and trimming. The profile shows about 49,000 clones, roughly 88% of them singletons. The sequenced sample consisted of peripheral blood. This receptor was identified in a human donor in a cohort sampled during active COVID-19. J is TRBJ1-2 and V is TRBV2; 7 bases line up with TRBD1. The CDR3 DNA is TGTGCCAGCAGGAGCAGGACAGGACCGAACTATGGCTACACCTTC. The encoded protein is CASRSRTGPNYGYTF. Combining the CDR3 with reference TRBV2 and TRBJ1-2 gives the whole variable domain EPEVTQTPSHQVTQMGQEVILRCVPISNHLYFYWYRQILGQKVEFLVSFYNNEISEKSEIFDDQFSVERPDGSNFTLKIRSTKLEDSAMYFCASRSRTGPNYGYTFGSGTRLTVV.